This TCR beta chain was sequenced for a study of TIL therapy for anti-PD-1-resistant metastatic lung cancer (dated by TCRdb to about 2021). About the full investigation: Before any PD-1/PD-L1 blockade was given, tumors were harvested, nivolumab was then administered, and patients who progressed went on to receive lymphodepletion, an infusion of expanded TIL, and IL-2. A median age of approximately 55 years (range about 38-75) and a median tumor PD-L1 proportion score of roughly 5.8% were recorded among enrolled patients. The cohort was composed predominantly of lung adenocarcinoma, with a few EGFR-mutant and two ALK-rearranged tumors included, and half of patients were identified as current or former smokers. Across the cohort, whole-exome sequencing showed a median non-synonymous tumor mutation burden of 1.5 mutations per megabase. Clonotypes were tracked across tumor, expanded TIL product and serial blood samples by T cell receptor beta sequencing of tumor and peripheral blood.

The time point label here, explained by the study, means: pre-treatment sample, taken before nivolumab and TIL therapy. A phase I trial run at two centers enrolled adults with stage 4 NSCLC between 2017 and early 2020. Samples came from a single-arm, open-label phase I trial of tumor-infiltrating lymphocyte therapy with nivolumab in advanced non-small cell lung cancer. Mononuclear cells from blood collected in EDTA tubes were isolated on a Ficoll gradient and snap-frozen as pellets, and DNA was then extracted using a Qiagen mini-prep kit. V is clipped by 6 bases and J by 2 bases, and the sequence between their germline boundaries is 7 bases long. The CDR3 has 12 amino acids, counting the end cysteine and phenylalanine. This entry keeps only the CDR3 DNA: 36 bases, framed from base 1. Looking up the germline V gene (reference sequence) yields CDR1 LNHDA and CDR2 SQIVND. TCR beta CDR3 regions were amplified from genomic DNA with the immunoSEQ v3 hsTCRB kit using bias-controlled multiplex PCR. TCR libraries were sequenced on an Illumina NextSeq 500 to roughly 2 million read pairs for survey level or roughly 4.5-6.5 million for deep level. In the original analysis: Clonality was reported by immunoSEQ Analyzer software, which also assigned V, D and J genes and filtered out non-productive sequences. To compare repertoires between infused TIL and blood, productive Simpson clonality was used along with the Morisita overlap index of productive TRB rearrangements. For each clone in blood, the absolute clonotype count was estimated by multiplying the lymphocyte count by the CD3+ fraction and by the clone's productive frequency. TCRdb limited this immuneACCESS table to in-frame rearrangements with V and J called. A share of clones is missing; checked studies link under half to unresolved V genes, and the rest is unexplained. The DNA was the basis for D and trimming; V, J and clone size are from that table. Present in this sample are 45,000 to 60,000 clones, 79% of which were seen just once. The ten largest make up 4% to 6% of the sample.

Overall results and qualifications from the work: The study protocol defined all tumor marker inferences as exploratory. Infused TIL clonotypes partially replaced the baseline peripheral repertoire then decayed over months, with no apparent association between persistence and response. The cohort was highly selected, with more treatment-naive, never-smoker and oncogene-addicted patients than typical, limiting generalizability.

In this sample, this clone turned up a few times. Its antigen remains unidentified. No base quality values were provided; no much bigger clone lies one nucleotide off. Sequenced material: blood, taken at baseline. The chain uses TRBV19 and TRBJ1-1; the D gene remains uncertain. This clonotype was obtained from a woman aged 30 to 85 with non-small cell lung cancer. The CDR3 is CASRELNTEAFF. Read as DNA, the sequence is TGTGCCAGTAGGGAGTTAAACACTGAAGCTTTCTTT.